A selection of T cell receptor beta chains follows, all from one sample in a study of T cell responses to AZD1222 COVID-19 vaccine. TCRdb keeps only in-frame clones here, not all; method: immunoSEQ multiplex PCR. The sample carries 130,000 to 150,000 clones, roughly 91% recorded once. The source was peripheral blood, collected on day 0 of AZD1222 vaccination. The receptors were sampled from an adult in good health. The CDR3 runs from the conserved cysteine through the conserved F or W. D genes are given only for firm matches. Clone size appears in some rows only: once, few, many, or a class for an expanded clone.

d_gene,j_gene,v_gene,abundance,CDR3nt,CDR3aa
.,TRBJ2-1,TRBV5-4,.,TGTGCCAGCAGCTTGGGCTTGGGGGCGGACGGTAACCAGTTCTTC,CASSLGLGADGNQFF
.,TRBJ1-2,TRBV6-5,.,TGTGCCAGCAGTTACTCGGTCCGAGGGGCGGGCGGCTACACCTTC,CASSYSVRGAGGYTF
.,TRBJ1-5,TRBV15,.,TGTGCCACCAGCAGAGATCGGATGGGGGGGAAGGAGGATCAGCCCCAGCATTTT,CATSRDRMGGKEDQPQHF
.,TRBJ1-1,TRBV19,.,TGTGCCAGTAGTATGAGACAGGCGAACACTGAAGCTTTCTTT,CASSMRQANTEAFF
.,TRBJ2-1,TRBV10-2,.,TGCGCCAGCAGTAGGTACAATGAGCAGTTCTTC,CASSRYNEQFF
.,TRBJ1-1,TRBV12-5,.,TGTGCTAGTGGTTTGGCGGGCTGGGCTGAAGCTTTCTTT,CASGLAGWAEAFF
.,TRBJ2-3,TRBV5-1,.,TGCGCCAGCAGCTTGTACCGGAGTTCTCCAGATACGCAGTATTTT,CASSLYRSSPDTQYF
.,TRBJ1-4,TRBV19,.,TGTGCCAGTAGTATAGACAGCAATGAAAAACTGTTTTTT,CASSIDSNEKLFF
.,TRBJ2-1,TRBV15,.,TGTGCCACCAGCAGAGTGGGGGAGCAGTTCTTC,CATSRVGEQFF
.,TRBJ1-3,TRBV2,.,TGTGCCAGCCGACAGGACTCTGGAAACATCATATATTTT,CASRQDSGNIIYF
TRBD1,TRBJ1-6,TRBV19,.,TGTGCCAGTAGTACCCGAGACAGGGGCTCCTATAATTCACCCCTCCACTTT,CASSTRDRGSYNSPLHF
.,TRBJ2-5,TRBV5-4,.,TGTGCCAGCAGCGCCACAGGCGGCCGGGAGACCCAGTACTTC,CASSATGGRETQYF
.,TRBJ2-3,TRBV7-3,.,TGTGCCAGCAGCTTATTTGGTGGGACCCTCACAGATACGCAGTATTTT,CASSLFGGTLTDTQYF
.,TRBJ1-1,TRBV18,.,TGTGCCAGCTCACCATATACGGATGCCACTGAAGCTTTCTTT,CASSPYTDATEAFF
.,TRBJ2-1,TRBV6-2/TRBV6-3,.,TGTGCCAGCAGTCAATACAATGAGCAGTTCTTC,CASSQYNEQFF
.,TRBJ1-2,TRBV14,.,TGTGCCAGCAGCCAAGATGCTCAAGCGTGGCATGGCTACACCTTC,CASSQDAQAWHGYTF
.,TRBJ1-4,TRBV5-8,.,TGTGCCAGCAGCTTACCGGGACATTTGGGTGAAAAACTGTTTTTT,CASSLPGHLGEKLFF
.,TRBJ1-4,TRBV5-1,once,TGCGCCAGCAAGAGGGCGGAGAATGAAAAACTGTTTTTT,CASKRAENEKLFF
TRBD1,TRBJ1-2,TRBV6-5,.,TGTGCCAGCAGTCCAACAGGGGGCTCGTACGGCTACACCTTC,CASSPTGGSYGYTF
TRBD2,TRBJ2-1,TRBV19,once,TGTGCCAGTAGAAGCGGGGGCCCCTACAATGAGCAGTTCTTC,CASRSGGPYNEQFF
.,TRBJ2-7,TRBV6-1,.,TGTGCCAGCAGTGAGGTGGTCAGGTCCTACGAGCAGTACTTC,CASSEVVRSYEQYF
TRBD1,TRBJ1-4,TRBV5-5,.,TGTGCCAGCAGCTCGACAGGGGGCGAGCGAAAACTGTTTTTT,CASSSTGGERKLFF
.,TRBJ2-7,TRBV11-2,.,TGTGCCAGCAGCTTTGTGGCAGGTAGGGGGTCCGAGCAGTACTTC,CASSFVAGRGSEQYF
.,TRBJ2-7,TRBV30,.,TGTGCCTGTTCGGGGCTCTACGAGCAGTACTTC,CACSGLYEQYF
.,TRBJ1-2,TRBV2,.,TGTGCCAGCAGTGAAAGTAGTCCAGGGGCCAACTATGGCTACACCTTC,CASSESSPGANYGYTF
.,TRBJ1-1,TRBV7-2,.,TGTGCCAGCAGCTTAAGAGGTTCGAACACTGAAGCTTTCTTT,CASSLRGSNTEAFF
.,TRBJ2-7,TRBV27,.,TGTGCCAGCAGTTTCTCCGGACGGAACTACGAGCAGTACTTC,CASSFSGRNYEQYF
TRBD2,TRBJ2-3,TRBV15,.,TGTGCCACCAGCAGACCCGTAGCGGGGGGGCCAGATACGCAGTATTTT,CATSRPVAGGPDTQYF
.,TRBJ1-2,TRBV11-2,.,TGTGCCAGCAGCCCGAATAACTATGGCTACACCTTC,CASSPNNYGYTF